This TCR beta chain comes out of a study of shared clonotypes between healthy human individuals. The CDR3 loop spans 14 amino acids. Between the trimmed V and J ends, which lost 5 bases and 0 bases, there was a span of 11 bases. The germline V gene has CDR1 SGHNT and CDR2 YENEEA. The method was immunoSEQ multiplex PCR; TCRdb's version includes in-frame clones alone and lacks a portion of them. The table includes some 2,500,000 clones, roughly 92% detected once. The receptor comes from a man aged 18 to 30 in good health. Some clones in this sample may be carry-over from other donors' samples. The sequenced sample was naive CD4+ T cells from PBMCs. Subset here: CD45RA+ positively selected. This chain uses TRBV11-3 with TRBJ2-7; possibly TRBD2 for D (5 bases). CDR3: CASSSSRDSYEQYF. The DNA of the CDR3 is TGTGCCAGCAGCAGCAGCCGGGACTCCTACGAGCAGTACTTC.